This T cell receptor beta chain was captured by sequencing in a study of tumor-infiltrating lymphocytes in primary liver carcinoma. Overall study: Per sample, productive TCRbeta reads numbered roughly 3.65 to 7.5 million, similar across tissue types.

TCR beta cDNA came from roughly 450 ng total RNA, primed with a constant-region primer. Three nested multiplex PCR rounds, a slightly modified ARM-PCR method, built the TCR beta libraries. Researchers ran the first two PCR rounds for roughly 11 cycles each with TRBV1-TRBV30 forward primers and a C-beta reverse primer. MiXCR was run by TCRdb on the multiplex PCR reads, yielding one entry per CDR3 protein. The data show about 180,000 distinct CDR3 sequences, with about 60% seen just once and around 68% held by the top ten. V was pared by 1 base and J by 7 bases, with 16 bases between. Germline CDR1 is LGHNA and CDR2 is YNFKEQ. The CDR3 is 15 amino acids. The source of the blood RNA was unsorted whole blood, and germline DNA was extracted as well. Peripheral blood, around 4 milliliters, was collected prior to surgery. This clonotype was detected only a few times. Its antigen is unidentified. Study-level results: When set against blood, tumors had a significantly higher top-250-clone fraction (p = 0.039). Tumor-adjacent and tumor-blood pairs shared less of their repertoires than tumor region pairs shared.

This sequence joins TRBV4-2 and TRBJ2-5, with D perhaps matching TRBD2 (6 bases). This receptor was obtained from a man aged 35 to 55 with primary liver carcinoma and hepatitis B virus infection. Sequenced material: peripheral blood. The CDR3 DNA is TGTGCCAGCAGCCAAGGCGCAAGCGGGTTGCGGACCCAGTACTTC. Translating it yields CASSQGASGLRTQYF.